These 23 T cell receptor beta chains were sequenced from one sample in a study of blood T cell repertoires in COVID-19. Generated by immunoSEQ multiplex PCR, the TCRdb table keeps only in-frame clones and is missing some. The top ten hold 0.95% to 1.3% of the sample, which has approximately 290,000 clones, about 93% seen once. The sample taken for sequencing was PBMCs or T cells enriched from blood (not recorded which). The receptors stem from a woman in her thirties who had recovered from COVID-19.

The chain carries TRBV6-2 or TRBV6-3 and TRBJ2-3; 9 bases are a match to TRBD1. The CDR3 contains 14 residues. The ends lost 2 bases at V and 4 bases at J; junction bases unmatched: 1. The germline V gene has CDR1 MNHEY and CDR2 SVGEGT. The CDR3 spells CASSYDRGADTQYF. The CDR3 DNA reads TGTGCCAGCAGTTACGACAGGGGGGCAGATACGCAGTATTTT.

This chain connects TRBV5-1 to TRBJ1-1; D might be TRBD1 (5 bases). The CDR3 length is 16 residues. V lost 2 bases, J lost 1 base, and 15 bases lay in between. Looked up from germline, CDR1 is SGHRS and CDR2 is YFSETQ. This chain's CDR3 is CASSLLVGHTNTEAFF. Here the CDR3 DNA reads TGCGCCAGCAGCTTATTAGTTGGACACACGAACACTGAAGCTTTCTTT.

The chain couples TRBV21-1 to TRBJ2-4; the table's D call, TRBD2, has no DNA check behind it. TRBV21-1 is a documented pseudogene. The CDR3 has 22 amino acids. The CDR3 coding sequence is TGTGCCAGCAGCAAAAAAATAGGGGGGTGGACTAGCGGCGGCGTTACCAAAAACATTCAGTACTTC. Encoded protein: CASSKKIGGWTSGGVTKNIQYF.

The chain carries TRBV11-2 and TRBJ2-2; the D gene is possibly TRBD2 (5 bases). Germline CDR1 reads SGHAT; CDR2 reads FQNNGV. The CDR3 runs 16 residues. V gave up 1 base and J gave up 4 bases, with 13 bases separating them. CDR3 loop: CASSLGRGRGTGELFF. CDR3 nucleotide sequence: TGTGCCAGCAGCTTAGGTCGTGGGAGAGGCACCGGGGAGCTGTTTTTT.

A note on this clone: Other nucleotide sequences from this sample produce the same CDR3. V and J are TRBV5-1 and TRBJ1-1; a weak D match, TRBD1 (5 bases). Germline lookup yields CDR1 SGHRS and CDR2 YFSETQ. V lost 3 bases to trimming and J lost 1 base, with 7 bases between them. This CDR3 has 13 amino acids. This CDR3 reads CASSYTGNTEAFF. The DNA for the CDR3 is TGCGCCAGCAGCTATACAGGGAACACTGAAGCTTTCTTT.

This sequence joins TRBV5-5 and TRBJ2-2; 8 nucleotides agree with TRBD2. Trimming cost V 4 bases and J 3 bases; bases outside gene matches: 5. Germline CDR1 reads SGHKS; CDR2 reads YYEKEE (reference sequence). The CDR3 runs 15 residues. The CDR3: CASSAAGRDTGELFF. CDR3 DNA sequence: TGTGCCAGCAGCGCGGCCGGGAGGGACACCGGGGAGCTGTTTTTT.

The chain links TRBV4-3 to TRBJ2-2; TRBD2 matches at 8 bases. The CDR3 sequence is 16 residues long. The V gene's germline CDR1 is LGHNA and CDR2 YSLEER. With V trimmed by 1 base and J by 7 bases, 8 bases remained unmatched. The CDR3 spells CASSQGTGGRIGELFF. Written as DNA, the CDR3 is TGCGCCAGCAGCCAAGGGACTGGCGGGAGGATCGGGGAGCTGTTTTTT.

Written as DNA, the CDR3 is TGTGCCAGCAGCGTCTCATTAACAGCTCCGTATGGCTACACCTTC. It is translated as CASSVSLTAPYGYTF. This sequence joins TRBV9 and TRBJ1-2; D remains unclear. CDR1 and CDR2 from the germline V gene are SGDLS and YYNGEE. The V gene lost 2 bases and the J gene lost 5 bases, with 16 bases spanning the gap. The CDR3 totals 15 residues.

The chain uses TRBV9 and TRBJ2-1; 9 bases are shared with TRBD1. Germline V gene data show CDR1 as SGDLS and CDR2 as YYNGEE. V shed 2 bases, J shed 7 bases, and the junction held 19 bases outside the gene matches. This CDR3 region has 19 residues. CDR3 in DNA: TGTGCCAGCAGCGTGCAACCCCAAATCACCGGGACAGGGCCAAATGAGCAGTTCTTC. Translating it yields CASSVQPQITGTGPNEQFF.

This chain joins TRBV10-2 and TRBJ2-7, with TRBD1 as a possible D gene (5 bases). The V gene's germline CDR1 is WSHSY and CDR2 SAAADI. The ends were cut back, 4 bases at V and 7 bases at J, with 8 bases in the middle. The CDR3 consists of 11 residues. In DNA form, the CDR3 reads TGCGCCAGCAGTGTAGGGGTTGAGCAGTACTTC. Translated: CASSVGVEQYF.

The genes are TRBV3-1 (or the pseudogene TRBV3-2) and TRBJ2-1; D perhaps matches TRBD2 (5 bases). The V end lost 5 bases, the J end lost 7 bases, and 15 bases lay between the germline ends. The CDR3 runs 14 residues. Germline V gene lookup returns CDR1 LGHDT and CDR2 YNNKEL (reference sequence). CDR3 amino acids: CASSLVLASNEQFF. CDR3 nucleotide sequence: TGTGCCAGCAGCTTAGTCTTAGCGTCGAATGAGCAGTTCTTC.

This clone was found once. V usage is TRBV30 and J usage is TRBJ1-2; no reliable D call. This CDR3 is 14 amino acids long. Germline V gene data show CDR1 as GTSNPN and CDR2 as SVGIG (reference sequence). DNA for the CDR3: TGTACCTCGTGGAGCCTTAAAGCTAACTATGGCTACACCTTC. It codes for CTSWSLKANYGYTF.

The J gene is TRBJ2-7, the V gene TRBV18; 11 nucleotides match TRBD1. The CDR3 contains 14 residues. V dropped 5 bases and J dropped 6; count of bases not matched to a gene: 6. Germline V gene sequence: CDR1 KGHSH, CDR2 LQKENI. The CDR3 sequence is CASSTGTGGGEQYF. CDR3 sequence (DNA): TGTGCCAGCTCAACCGGGACAGGGGGTGGCGAGCAGTACTTC.

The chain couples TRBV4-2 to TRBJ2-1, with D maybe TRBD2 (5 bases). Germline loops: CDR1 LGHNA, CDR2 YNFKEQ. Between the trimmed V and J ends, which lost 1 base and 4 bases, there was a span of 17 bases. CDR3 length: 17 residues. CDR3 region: CASSQAPLATEYNEQFF. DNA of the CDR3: TGTGCCAGCAGCCAAGCCCCCTTAGCGACCGAATACAATGAGCAGTTCTTC.

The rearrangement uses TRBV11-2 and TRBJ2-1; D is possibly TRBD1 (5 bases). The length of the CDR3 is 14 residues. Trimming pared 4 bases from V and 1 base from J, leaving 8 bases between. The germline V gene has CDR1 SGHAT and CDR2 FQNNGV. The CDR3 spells CASSWGHSYNEQFF. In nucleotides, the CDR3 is TGTGCCAGCAGCTGGGGCCATTCCTACAATGAGCAGTTCTTC.

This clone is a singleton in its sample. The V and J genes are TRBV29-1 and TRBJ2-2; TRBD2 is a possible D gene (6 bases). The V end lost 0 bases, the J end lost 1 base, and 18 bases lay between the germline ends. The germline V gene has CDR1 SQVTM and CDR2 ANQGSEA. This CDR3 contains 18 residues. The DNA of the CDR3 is TGCAGCGTTGAAGATTCTGGGCATATAGCGGAGAACACCGGGGAGCTGTTTTTT. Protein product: CSVEDSGHIAENTGELFF.

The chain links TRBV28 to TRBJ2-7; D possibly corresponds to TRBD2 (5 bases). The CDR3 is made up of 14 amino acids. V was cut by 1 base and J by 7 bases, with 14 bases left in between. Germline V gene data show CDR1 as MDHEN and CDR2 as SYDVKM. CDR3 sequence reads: CASSLSSSGLEQYF. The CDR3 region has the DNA TGTGCCAGCAGTTTATCGTCCAGCGGATTGGAGCAGTACTTC.

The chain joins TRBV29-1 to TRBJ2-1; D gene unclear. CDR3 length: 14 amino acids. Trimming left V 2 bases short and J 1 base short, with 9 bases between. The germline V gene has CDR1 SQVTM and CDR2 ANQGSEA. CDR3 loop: CSVELVRSYNEQFF. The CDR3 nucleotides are TGCAGCGTTGAACTAGTGAGGTCCTACAATGAGCAGTTCTTC.

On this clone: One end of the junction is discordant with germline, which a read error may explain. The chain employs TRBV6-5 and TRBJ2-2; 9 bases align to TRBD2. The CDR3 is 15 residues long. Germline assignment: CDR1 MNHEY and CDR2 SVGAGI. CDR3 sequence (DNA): TGTGCCAGCAGTCTCCCTAGCGGGAACTCCGGGGAGCTGTTTTTT. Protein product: CASSLPSGNSGELFF.

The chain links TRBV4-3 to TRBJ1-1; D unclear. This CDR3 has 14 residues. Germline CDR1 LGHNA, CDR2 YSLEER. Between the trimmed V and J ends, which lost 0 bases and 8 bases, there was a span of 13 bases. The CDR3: CASSQDLKSGEAFF. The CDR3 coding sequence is TGCGCCAGCAGCCAAGATCTCAAGTCGGGAGAAGCTTTCTTT.

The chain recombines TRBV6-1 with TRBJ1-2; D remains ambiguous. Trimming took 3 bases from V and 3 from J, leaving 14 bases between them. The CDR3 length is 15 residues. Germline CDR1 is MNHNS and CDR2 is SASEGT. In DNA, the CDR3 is TGTGCCAGCAGTGATTATGCTCCGGAGCACTATGGCTACACCTTC. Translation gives CASSDYAPEHYGYTF.

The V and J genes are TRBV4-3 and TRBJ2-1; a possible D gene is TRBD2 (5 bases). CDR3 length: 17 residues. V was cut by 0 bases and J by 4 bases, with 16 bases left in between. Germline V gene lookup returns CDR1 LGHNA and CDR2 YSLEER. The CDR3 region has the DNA TGCGCCAGCAGCCAAGATTTGTCCAGCGGTACTTACAATGAGCAGTTCTTC. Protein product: CASSQDLSSGTYNEQFF.

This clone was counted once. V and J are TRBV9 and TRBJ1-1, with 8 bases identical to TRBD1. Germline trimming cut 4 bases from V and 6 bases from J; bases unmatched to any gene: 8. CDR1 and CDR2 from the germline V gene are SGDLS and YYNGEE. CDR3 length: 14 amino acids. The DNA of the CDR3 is TGTGCCAGCAGCCCTATCGGACAGGGCGCTGAAGCTTTCTTT. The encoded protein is CASSPIGQGAEAFF.